This section outlines one TCR beta chain sequence together with its context. Its antigen is unknown. This sample stems from a study of CD8+CD57+ T cells in acquired aplastic anemia. Study-wide context: Sorted CD4+ and CD8+ cells yielded approximately 3.4 ug of DNA on average. Regarding the study as a whole: Between the patient and control groups, CD8+ Simpson's diversity did not differ significantly. Some 27 CD8+ CDR3 sequences were shared between patients and controls.

In germline, CDR1 is MGHDK, CDR2 SYGVNS. The J segment lost 3 bases and the V segment lost 4 bases, leaving 5 bases of the junction unmatched. This CDR3 has 17 amino acids. TCR beta VDJ combinations and CDR3 sequences were profiled from genomic DNA. One entry per CDR3 protein, called by TCRdb with MiXCR from the reads. The table shows 120,000 or so distinct CDR3 sequences, with about half occurring only once. This chain links TRBV25-1 with TRBJ1-6, with TRBD1 matching 11 bases. The clonotype comes from a human donor in good health, serving as a control. The sequencing input was sorted CD4+, CD8+, or CD8+CD57+ T cells (not recorded which) from PBMCs. In nucleotides, the CDR3 is TGTGCCAGCAGTGGACGGACAGGGGGCATCTATAATTCACCCCTCCACTTT. Amino acid sequence: CASSGRTGGIYNSPLHF.